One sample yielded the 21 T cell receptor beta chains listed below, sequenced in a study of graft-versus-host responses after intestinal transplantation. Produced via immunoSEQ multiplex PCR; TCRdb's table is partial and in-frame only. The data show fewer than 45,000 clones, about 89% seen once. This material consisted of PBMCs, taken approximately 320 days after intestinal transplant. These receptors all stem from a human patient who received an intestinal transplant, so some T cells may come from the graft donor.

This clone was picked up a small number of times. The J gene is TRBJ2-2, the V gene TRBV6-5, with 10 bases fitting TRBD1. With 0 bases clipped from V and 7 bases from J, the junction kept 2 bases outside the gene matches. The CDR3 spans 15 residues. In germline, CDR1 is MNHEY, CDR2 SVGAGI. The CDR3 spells CASSYSTGGNGELFF. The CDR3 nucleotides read TGTGCCAGCAGTTACTCGACAGGGGGCAACGGGGAGCTGTTTTTT.

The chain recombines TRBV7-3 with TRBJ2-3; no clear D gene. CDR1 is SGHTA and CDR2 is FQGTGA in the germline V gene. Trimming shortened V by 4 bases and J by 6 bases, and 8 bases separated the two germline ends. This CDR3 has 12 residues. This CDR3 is CASSSQDDTQYF. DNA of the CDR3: TGTGCCAGCAGCTCCCAAGACGATACGCAGTATTTT.

CDR3 loop: CASSRRGISNQPQHF. DNA for the CDR3: TGCGCCAGCAGCCGCCGAGGAATTAGCAATCAGCCCCAGCATTTT. V is TRBV4-1 and J is TRBJ1-5; no definite D call. V dropped 4 bases and J dropped 0 bases, with 10 bases sitting between them. Germline lookup yields CDR1 MGHRA and CDR2 YSYEKL. The CDR3 sequence is 15 residues long.

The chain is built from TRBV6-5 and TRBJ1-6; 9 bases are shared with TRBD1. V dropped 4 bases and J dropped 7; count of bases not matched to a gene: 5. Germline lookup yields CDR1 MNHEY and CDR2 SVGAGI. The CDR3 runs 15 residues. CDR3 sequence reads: CASSSRTGANSPLHF. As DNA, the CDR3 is TGTGCCAGCAGTTCTAGGACAGGGGCCAATTCACCCCTCCACTTT.

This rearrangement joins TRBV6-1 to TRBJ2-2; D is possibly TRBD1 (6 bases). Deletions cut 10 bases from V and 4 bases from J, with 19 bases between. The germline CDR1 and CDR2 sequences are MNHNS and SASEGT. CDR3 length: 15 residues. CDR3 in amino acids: CATSLQGLSTGELFF. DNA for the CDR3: TGTGCCACCAGCCTTCAGGGGTTAAGCACCGGGGAGCTGTTTTTT.

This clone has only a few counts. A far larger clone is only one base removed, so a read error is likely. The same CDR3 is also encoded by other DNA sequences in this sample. CDR3 residues: CASSLASGTEAFF. CDR3 nucleotide sequence: TGCGCCAGCAGCTTGGCCTCAGGGACTGAAGCTTTCTTT. This chain links TRBV5-1 with TRBJ1-1, with a tentative D call TRBD1 (5 bases). The CDR3 has 13 residues. Germline assignment: CDR1 SGHRS and CDR2 YFSETQ. The V end was cut by 0 bases, the J end by 5 bases, with 8 bases between.

This chain's CDR3 is CASSRYAASGSGEVDEQFF. In DNA form, the CDR3 reads TGTGCCAGCAGCCGCTACGCGGCTAGCGGGAGTGGTGAGGTCGATGAGCAGTTCTTC. J is TRBJ2-1 and V is TRBV13; 10 positions match TRBD2. Germline CDR1 PRHDT, CDR2 FYEKMQ (reference sequence). This CDR3 is built from 19 residues. The V gene end was trimmed by 5 bases and the J gene end by 8 bases; junction bases not matched to a gene: 21.

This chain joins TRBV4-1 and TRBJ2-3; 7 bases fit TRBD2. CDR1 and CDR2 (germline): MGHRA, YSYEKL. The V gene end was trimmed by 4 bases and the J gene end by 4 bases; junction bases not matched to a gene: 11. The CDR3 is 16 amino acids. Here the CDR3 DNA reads TGCGCCAGCAGCCTATGGGGGGTAGCGGGTGCAGATACGCAGTATTTT. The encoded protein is CASSLWGVAGADTQYF.

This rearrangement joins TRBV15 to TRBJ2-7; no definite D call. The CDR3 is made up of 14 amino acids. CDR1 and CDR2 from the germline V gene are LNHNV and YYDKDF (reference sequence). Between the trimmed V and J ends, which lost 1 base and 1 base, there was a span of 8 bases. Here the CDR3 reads CATSRVGLSYEQYF. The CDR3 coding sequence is TGTGCCACCAGCAGAGTTGGCCTATCCTACGAGCAGTACTTC.

This CDR3 reads CASSFKPPRDYGYTF. The CDR3 DNA follows: TGTGCCAGCAGTTTTAAGCCGCCCAGGGACTATGGCTACACCTTC. This chain links TRBV28 with TRBJ1-2; possibly TRBD1 for D (5 bases). V was pared by 3 bases and J by 3 bases, with 14 bases between. The CDR3 contains 15 residues. Per germline, CDR1 MDHEN and CDR2 SYDVKM.

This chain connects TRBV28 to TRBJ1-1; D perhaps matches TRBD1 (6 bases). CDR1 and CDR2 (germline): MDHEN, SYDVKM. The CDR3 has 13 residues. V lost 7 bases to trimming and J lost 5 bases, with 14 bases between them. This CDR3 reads CASNLDRLTEAFF. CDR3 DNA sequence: TGTGCCAGCAATCTAGACAGGCTGACTGAAGCTTTCTTT.

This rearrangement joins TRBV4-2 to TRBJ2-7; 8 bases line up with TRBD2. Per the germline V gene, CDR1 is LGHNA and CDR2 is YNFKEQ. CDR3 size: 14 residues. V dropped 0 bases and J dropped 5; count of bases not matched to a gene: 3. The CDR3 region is CASSQERGRNEQYF. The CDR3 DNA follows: TGTGCCAGCAGCCAAGAACGCGGGAGGAACGAGCAGTACTTC.

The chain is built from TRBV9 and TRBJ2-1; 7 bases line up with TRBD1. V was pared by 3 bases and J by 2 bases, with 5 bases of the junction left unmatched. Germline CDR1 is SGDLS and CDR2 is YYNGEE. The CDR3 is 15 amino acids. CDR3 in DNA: TGTGCCAGCAGCGGCGACAGGGCCCCCTACAATGAGCAGTTCTTC. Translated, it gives CASSGDRAPYNEQFF.

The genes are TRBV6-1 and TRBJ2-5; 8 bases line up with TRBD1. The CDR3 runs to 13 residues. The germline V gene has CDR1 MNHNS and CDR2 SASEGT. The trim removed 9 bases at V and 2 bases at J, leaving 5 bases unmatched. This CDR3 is CASRGQGQETQYF. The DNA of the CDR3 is TGTGCCAGTAGAGGACAGGGACAAGAGACCCAGTACTTC.

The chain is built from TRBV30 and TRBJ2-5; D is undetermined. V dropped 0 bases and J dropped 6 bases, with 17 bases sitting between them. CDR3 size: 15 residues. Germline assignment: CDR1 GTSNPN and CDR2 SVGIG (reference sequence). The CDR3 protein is CAWSVGLPGRKTQYF. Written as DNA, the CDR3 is TGTGCCTGGAGTGTAGGTTTGCCGGGTCGGAAGACCCAGTACTTC.

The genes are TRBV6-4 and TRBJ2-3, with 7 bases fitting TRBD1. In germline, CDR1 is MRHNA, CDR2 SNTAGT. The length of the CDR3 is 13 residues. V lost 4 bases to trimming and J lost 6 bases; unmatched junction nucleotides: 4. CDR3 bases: TGTGCCAGCAGTGGGACAGGTTCCGATACGCAGTATTTT. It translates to CASSGTGSDTQYF.

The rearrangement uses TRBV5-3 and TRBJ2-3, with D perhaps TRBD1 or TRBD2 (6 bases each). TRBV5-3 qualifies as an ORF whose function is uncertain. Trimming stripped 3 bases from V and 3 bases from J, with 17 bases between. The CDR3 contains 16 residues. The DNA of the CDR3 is TGTGCCAGAAGCTGCCTACGTGGGGGGCGTACAGATACGCAGTATTTT. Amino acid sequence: CARSCLRGGRTDTQYF.

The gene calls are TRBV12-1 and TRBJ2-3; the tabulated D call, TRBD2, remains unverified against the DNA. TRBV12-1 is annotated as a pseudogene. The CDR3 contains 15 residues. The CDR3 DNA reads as TGTGCCAGCAGCTTGACTAGCGGGGGGACAGATACGCAGTATTTT. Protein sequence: CASSLTSGGTDTQYF.

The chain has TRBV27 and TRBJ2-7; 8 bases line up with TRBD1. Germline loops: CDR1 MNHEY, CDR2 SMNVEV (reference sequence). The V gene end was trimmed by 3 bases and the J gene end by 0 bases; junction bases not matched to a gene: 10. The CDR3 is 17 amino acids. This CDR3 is CASSLTVGTGSSYEQYF. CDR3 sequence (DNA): TGTGCCAGCAGTTTGACTGTAGGGACAGGCAGCTCCTACGAGCAGTACTTC.

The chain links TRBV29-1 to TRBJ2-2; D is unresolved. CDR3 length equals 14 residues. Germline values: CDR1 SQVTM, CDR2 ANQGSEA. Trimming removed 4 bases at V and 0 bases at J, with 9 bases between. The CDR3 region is CSVGARPNTGELFF. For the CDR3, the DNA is TGCAGCGTTGGTGCCAGGCCGAACACCGGGGAGCTGTTTTTT.

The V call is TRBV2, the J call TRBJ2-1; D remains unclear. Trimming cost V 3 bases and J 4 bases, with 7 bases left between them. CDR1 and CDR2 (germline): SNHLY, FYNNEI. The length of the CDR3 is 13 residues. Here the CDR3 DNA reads TGTGCCAGCAGTGATGAACTGTACAATGAGCAGTTCTTC. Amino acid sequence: CASSDELYNEQFF.